These 25 T cell receptor beta chains came from one sample sequenced in a study of blood T cell repertoires in COVID-19. Data came from immunoSEQ multiplex PCR; TCRdb stores just in-frame clones and leaves some out. The sample lists about 200,000 clones; around 92% were seen once. The specimen sequenced was PBMCs or T cells enriched from blood (not recorded which). The source of these receptors is a woman in her twenties or thirties with acute COVID-19.

J is TRBJ1-4 and V is TRBV27, with TRBD1 matching over 8 bases. CDR1 MNHEY and CDR2 SMNVEV come from the germline V gene (reference sequence). The CDR3 is made up of 15 amino acids. Trimming cost V 6 bases and J 4 bases; bases outside gene matches: 7. The CDR3 DNA is TGTGCCAGCAGCCGAAGGACAGGGCGTAATGAAAAACTGTTTTTT. Translated, it gives CASSRRTGRNEKLFF.

CDR3 DNA sequence: TGTGCCAGCAAACTAGTGAGCTCCTATAATTCACCCCTCCACTTT. Protein sequence: CASKLVSSYNSPLHF. The chain couples TRBV6-6 to TRBJ1-6; D not certain. The V gene lost 7 bases and the J gene lost 0 bases, with 10 bases spanning the gap. This CDR3 is 15 amino acids long. Germline V gene sequence: CDR1 MNHNY, CDR2 SVGAGI (reference sequence).

V and J are TRBV11-2 and TRBJ2-1; D might be TRBD1 (5 bases). The CDR3 runs to 11 residues. The germline gives CDR1 SGHAT, CDR2 FQNNGV. The V and J ends lost 5 bases and 12 bases respectively, with 11 bases between them. In nucleotides, the CDR3 is TGTGCCAGCAGCCTCGCTACAGGGCAGTTCTTC. Its translation: CASSLATGQFF.

This rearrangement joins TRBV7-9 to TRBJ1-2; D is undetermined. This CDR3 has 16 residues. Germline V CDR1 and CDR2: SEHNR, FQNEAQ (reference sequence). V was shortened by 5 bases and J by 1 base, with 17 bases between the two germline ends. The CDR3, as DNA: TGTGCCAGCAGCAGAAGTGAGGGTACATTTAACTATGGCTACACCTTC. It encodes CASSRSEGTFNYGYTF.

The chain couples TRBV7-2 to TRBJ1-2, with 7 bases identical to TRBD1. Looked up from germline, CDR1 is SGHTA and CDR2 is FQGNSA. This CDR3 is built from 13 residues. Trimming at V came to 2 bases and at J to 8 bases, leaving 5 bases not matched to a gene. CDR3 sequence (DNA): TGTGCCAGCAGCTTAAACAGGGGCAAAGGCTACACCTTC. Amino acids: CASSLNRGKGYTF.

The chain couples TRBV12-5 to TRBJ2-2; D gene uncertain. V shed 3 bases and J shed 6 bases, with 17 bases lying between them. CDR3 length: 16 amino acids. Germline values: CDR1 LGHNT, CDR2 FRNRAP. The CDR3 coding sequence is TGTGCTAGTGGTTTCATCTTTTTCGGTTACGCCGGGGAGCTGTTTTTT. This codes for CASGFIFFGYAGELFF.

The chain carries TRBV27 and TRBJ2-7; tentatively, D is TRBD1 (7 bases). The CDR3 sequence is 14 residues long. The germline V gene encodes CDR1 MNHEY and CDR2 SMNVEV (reference sequence). Trimming removed 2 bases from V and 6 bases from J, with 14 bases in between. DNA of the CDR3: TGTGCCAGCAGTTTAGGGGGGACAGCCTCCGAGCAGTACTTC. Translating it yields CASSLGGTASEQYF.

V gene TRBV7-9 combines with J gene TRBJ1-1, with D perhaps TRBD1 (6 bases). Looked up from germline, CDR1 is SEHNR and CDR2 is FQNEAQ (reference sequence). V was clipped by 7 bases and J by 2 bases, with 17 bases between them. The CDR3 is 15 amino acids. The CDR3 region is CASKWDYRVNTEAFF. The CDR3 bases are TGTGCCAGCAAATGGGACTACAGGGTTAACACTGAAGCTTTCTTT.

The rearrangement links TRBV5-4 to TRBJ2-1; D unclear. Germline loops: CDR1 SGHNT, CDR2 YYREEE (reference sequence). This CDR3 has 12 residues. The V and J ends lost 3 bases and 2 bases respectively, with 3 bases between them. The CDR3, as DNA: TGTGCCAGCAGCTCGGCCTACAATGAGCAGTTCTTC. Protein product: CASSSAYNEQFF.

The CDR3 bases are TGTGCCAGCAGCAGGGGACAGGGGGCTCGGACTGAAGCTTTCTTT. This encodes CASSRGQGARTEAFF. The chain joins TRBV7-9 to TRBJ1-1; 12 bases are a match to TRBD1. Germline V CDR1 and CDR2: SEHNR, FQNEAQ (reference sequence). Trimming cost V 5 bases and J 5 bases; bases outside gene matches: 6. The CDR3 sequence is 15 residues long. The variable domain in full, completed from reference TRBV7-9 and TRBJ1-1, reads DTGVSQNPRHKITKRGQNVTFRCDPISEHNRLYWYRQTLGQGPEFLTYFQNEAQLEKSRLLSDRFSAERPKGSFSTLEIQRTEQGDSAMYLCASSRGQGARTEAFFGQGTRLTVV.

The V and J genes are TRBV7-2 and TRBJ1-1; D gene unclear. The germline V and J ends were trimmed by 4 bases and 8 bases, with 14 bases remaining between them. The CDR3 runs to 13 residues. Germline values: CDR1 SGHTA, CDR2 FQGNSA. For the CDR3, the DNA is TGTGCCAGCAGCTCCGGCCTCGGCGGAGAAGCTTTCTTT. Its translation: CASSSGLGGEAFF.

This clone showed up just a few times. The chain joins TRBV28 to TRBJ1-6; TRBD1 is a possible D gene (5 bases). Per germline, CDR1 MDHEN and CDR2 SYDVKM. Trimming took 10 bases from V and 0 from J, leaving 19 bases between them. There are 17 residues in the CDR3. The chain's CDR3 is CAIYGGVRSSYNSPLHF. DNA of the CDR3: TGTGCCATCTATGGAGGGGTACGGAGCTCCTATAATTCACCCCTCCACTTT.

The rearrangement uses TRBV7-2 and TRBJ2-3; the D gene is possibly TRBD2 (6 bases). Germline assignment: CDR1 SGHTA and CDR2 FQGNSA. This CDR3 contains 15 residues. V lost 3 bases, J lost 2 bases, and 12 bases lay in between. The CDR3 loop is CASSLSGQDTDTQYF. In DNA form, the CDR3 reads TGTGCCAGCAGCTTGAGCGGGCAGGACACAGATACGCAGTATTTT.

CDR3 in DNA: TGTGCCAGCAGAACCGCGGGACAGGGGTCTGAAGCTTTCTTT. This codes for CASRTAGQGSEAFF. The genes are TRBV11-2 and TRBJ1-1, with 10 bases aligning to TRBD1. V lost 6 bases to trimming and J lost 6 bases; unmatched junction nucleotides: 7. The CDR3 sequence is 14 residues long. The germline CDR1 and CDR2 sequences are SGHAT and FQNNGV.

In its sample, this clone was seen once. Here the CDR3 DNA reads TGTGCCAGCAGCTTGGACTATAAGGACAGGGGGCGAGGCATTCAGTACTTC. This sequence encodes CASSLDYKDRGRGIQYF. The rearrangement links TRBV5-8 to TRBJ2-4, with 11 bases that match TRBD1. The junction had 11 bases not matched to a gene; V was cut back by 0 bases and J by 9 bases. This CDR3 is built from 17 residues. Germline V CDR1 and CDR2: SGHTS, YDEGEE.

J is TRBJ1-1 and V is TRBV29-1; possible D gene TRBD1, 5 bases. In germline, CDR1 is SQVTM, CDR2 ANQGSEA. V was cut by 7 bases and J by 2 bases, with 20 bases left in between. The CDR3 extends over 15 amino acids. The CDR3 DNA reads as TGCAGCGCCTCGATGGGGCAGGCCATAAACACTGAAGCTTTCTTT. Translated, it gives CSASMGQAINTEAFF.

The V gene is TRBV10-1, the J gene TRBJ2-3; TRBD2 matches 12 bases. J lost 0 bases, V lost 1 base, and 5 bases had no gene match. CDR1 is WNHNN and CDR2 is SYGVQD in the germline V gene (reference sequence). CDR3 length equals 18 residues. The CDR3 coding sequence is TGCGCCAGCAGTGAGTTGCTAGCGGGGGGGAGTAGCACAGATACGCAGTATTTT. Amino acid sequence: CASSELLAGGSSTDTQYF.

This sequence joins TRBV30 and TRBJ1-3, with 7 bases fitting TRBD1. The length of the CDR3 is 12 residues. Germline values: CDR1 GTSNPN, CDR2 SVGIG (reference sequence). V shed 8 bases, J shed 5 bases, and the junction held 6 bases outside the gene matches. The CDR3 coding sequence is TGTGCCACAGGGGAATTGAGAAACACCATATATTTT. Translating it yields CATGELRNTIYF.

This clone was found once. The chain recombines TRBV2 with TRBJ2-3; a weak D match, TRBD2 (6 bases). This CDR3 has 14 amino acids. From germline, CDR1 is SNHLY and CDR2 FYNNEI. V was trimmed by 7 bases and J by 2 bases, leaving 13 bases between them. Here the CDR3 DNA reads TGTGCCAGCACCCGGGACTTGCCCACAGATACGCAGTATTTT. It codes for CASTRDLPTDTQYF. Using reference TRBV2 and TRBJ2-3 for the parts outside the CDR3, the full variable domain is EPEVTQTPSHQVTQMGQEVILRCVPISNHLYFYWYRQILGQKVEFLVSFYNNEISEKSEIFDDQFSVERPDGSNFTLKIRSTKLEDSAMYFCASTRDLPTDTQYFGPGTRLTVL.

The rearrangement uses TRBV29-1 and TRBJ2-5; 8 bases map to TRBD1. Trimming at V came to 6 bases and at J to 5 bases, leaving 5 bases not matched to a gene. The CDR3 length is 12 residues. Per the germline V gene, CDR1 is SQVTM and CDR2 is ANQGSEA. CDR3 loop: CSVETGDETQYF. Written as DNA, the CDR3 is TGCAGCGTGGAGACAGGGGACGAGACCCAGTACTTC. The full variable domain, completed using reference TRBV29-1 and TRBJ2-5, is SAVISQKPSRDICQRGTSLTIQCQVDSQVTMMFWYRQQPGQSLTLIATANQGSEATYESGFVIDKFPISRPNLTFSTLTVSNMSPEDSSIYLCSVETGDETQYFGPGTRLLVL.

The rearrangement uses TRBV6-6 and TRBJ2-7; 7 bases agree with TRBD2. CDR3 length: 16 residues. With V trimmed by 2 bases and J by 0 bases, 7 bases remained unmatched. The germline gives CDR1 MNHNY, CDR2 SVGAGI (reference sequence). The CDR3 region has the DNA TGTGCCAGCAGTTACGAAATTGGCGGGAGCTCCTACGAGCAGTACTTC. Amino acid sequence: CASSYEIGGSSYEQYF.

The V gene is TRBV5-6, the J gene TRBJ1-5; 9 bases match TRBD1. Trimming removed 0 bases from V and 2 bases from J; junction bases left unmatched: 6. CDR3 size: 17 residues. Germline assignment: CDR1 SGHDT and CDR2 YYEEEE. CDR3 sequence: CASSLAGGQGRNQPQHF. Here the CDR3 DNA reads TGTGCCAGCAGCTTGGCCGGGGGACAGGGTCGCAATCAGCCCCAGCATTTT. Drawing the rest from reference TRBV5-6 and TRBJ1-5, the complete variable domain is DAGVTQSPTHLIKTRGQQVTLRCSPKSGHDTVSWYQQALGQGPQFIFQYYEEEERQRGNFPDRFSGHQFPNYSSELNVNALLLGDSALYLCASSLAGGQGRNQPQHFGDGTRLSIL.

The V and J genes are TRBV29-1 and TRBJ2-3; D perhaps matches TRBD1 (5 bases). This CDR3 contains 13 residues. The V end lost 3 bases, the J end lost 0 bases, and 7 bases lay between the germline ends. Germline lookup yields CDR1 SQVTM and CDR2 ANQGSEA. The CDR3 bases are TGCAGCGTTGACAGGGAAAGCACAGATACGCAGTATTTT. It specifies CSVDRESTDTQYF.

Only one count was recorded for this clone. CDR3 amino acids: CASSQRTGSSYEQYF. The CDR3, as DNA: TGTGCCAGCAGTCAAAGGACAGGGAGCTCCTACGAGCAGTACTTC. The V gene is TRBV11-3, the J gene TRBJ2-7; 8 bases are shared with TRBD1. The V and J ends lost 6 bases and 0 bases, in that order; junction bases with no gene match: 7. This CDR3 spans 15 amino acids. CDR1 and CDR2 (germline): SGHNT, YENEEA.

The chain uses TRBV10-2 and TRBJ2-1; the D is unclear. The CDR3 totals 11 residues. Germline CDR1 WSHSY, CDR2 SAAADI. Trimming pared 3 bases from V and 8 bases from J, leaving 5 bases between. CDR3 loop: CASSDLYEQFF. CDR3 DNA sequence: TGCGCCAGCAGTGATTTATATGAGCAGTTCTTC.